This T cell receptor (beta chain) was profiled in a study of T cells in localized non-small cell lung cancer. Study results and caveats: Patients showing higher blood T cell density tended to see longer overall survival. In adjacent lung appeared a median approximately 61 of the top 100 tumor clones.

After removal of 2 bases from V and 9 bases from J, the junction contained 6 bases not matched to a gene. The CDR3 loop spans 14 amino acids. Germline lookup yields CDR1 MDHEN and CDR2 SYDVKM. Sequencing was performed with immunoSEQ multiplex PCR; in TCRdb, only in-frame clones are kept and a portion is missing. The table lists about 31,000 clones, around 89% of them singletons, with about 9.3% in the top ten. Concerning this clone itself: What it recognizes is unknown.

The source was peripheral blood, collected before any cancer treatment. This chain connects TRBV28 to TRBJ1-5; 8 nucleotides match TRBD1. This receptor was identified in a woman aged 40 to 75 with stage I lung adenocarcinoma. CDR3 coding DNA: TGTGCCAGCAGTTTACGTACAGGGGGACGGCCCCAGCATTTT. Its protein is CASSLRTGGRPQHF.